The rows below give T cell receptor beta chains drawn from one sample of a study of a mutant IDH1 vaccine in newly diagnosed glioma. The assay was immunoSEQ multiplex PCR, and TCRdb's table has in-frame clones only and misses some. The sample includes around 40,000 clones, 82% of them seen just once. For these receptors, no antigen is known. The input for sequencing was PBMCs, taken from a glioma patient whose treatment included an IDH1 peptide vaccine. These receptors were collected from a man between 18 and 35 years old with glioma. Some clones in this sample may be carry-over from other donors' samples. The conserved cysteine and the conserved F or W are not part of the CDR3 here. D genes are given only for firm matches.

v_call: TRBV13; d_call: TRBD2; j_call: TRBJ2-3; cdr3_aa: ASSLGASGYTDTQY
v_call: TRBV19; d_call: .; j_call: TRBJ1-1; cdr3_aa: ASSTPAGNTEAF
v_call: TRBV11-3; d_call: TRBD1; j_call: TRBJ1-5; cdr3_aa: ASSLRTGGNQPQH
v_call: TRBV2; d_call: .; j_call: TRBJ1-1; cdr3_aa: ASGGVRSITEAF
v_call: TRBV4-3; d_call: .; j_call: TRBJ1-2; cdr3_aa: ASSQDLTENYGYT
v_call: TRBV2; d_call: .; j_call: TRBJ1-6; cdr3_aa: ASTNYGHSPLH
v_call: TRBV25-1; d_call: TRBD1; j_call: TRBJ1-1; cdr3_aa: ASSPGGGVTEAF
v_call: TRBV28; d_call: .; j_call: TRBJ2-2; cdr3_aa: ASSLPRVNRELF
v_call: TRBV9; d_call: TRBD2; j_call: TRBJ2-3; cdr3_aa: ASSVEAGGVTDTQY
v_call: TRBV5-1; d_call: TRBD1; j_call: TRBJ1-4; cdr3_aa: ASSLGQGAHLNEKLF
v_call: TRBV27; d_call: .; j_call: TRBJ1-2; cdr3_aa: ASSLRDSFGYT
v_call: TRBV21-1; d_call: .; j_call: TRBJ1-5; cdr3_aa: ASSKPDRGCNQPQH
v_call: TRBV6-6; d_call: .; j_call: TRBJ2-7; cdr3_aa: ASSYSPHEQY
v_call: TRBV29-1; d_call: TRBD1; j_call: TRBJ1-2; cdr3_aa: SVLGLGQSSGYT
v_call: TRBV7-9; d_call: .; j_call: TRBJ1-3; cdr3_aa: ASTQRGQEPSGNTIY
v_call: TRBV30; d_call: .; j_call: TRBJ1-1; cdr3_aa: AWSLDLNTEAF
v_call: TRBV6-5; d_call: TRBD2; j_call: TRBJ2-7; cdr3_aa: ASSLLAGVNEQY
v_call: TRBV7-8; d_call: TRBD2; j_call: TRBJ2-7; cdr3_aa: ASSLPSSGSLEY
v_call: TRBV14; d_call: .; j_call: TRBJ1-2; cdr3_aa: ASSRRAYGYT
v_call: TRBV30; d_call: .; j_call: TRBJ1-1; cdr3_aa: AWSLRLTGMDTEAF
v_call: TRBV29-1; d_call: .; j_call: TRBJ1-1; cdr3_aa: SVEQQLNTEAF
v_call: TRBV4-1; d_call: .; j_call: TRBJ1-4; cdr3_aa: ASSLQSGSGGNEKLF
v_call: TRBV10-3; d_call: .; j_call: TRBJ2-1; cdr3_aa: AISESLGVDYNEQF
v_call: TRBV7-9; d_call: .; j_call: TRBJ2-3; cdr3_aa: ASSSWGKTDTQY
v_call: TRBV13; d_call: .; j_call: TRBJ1-1; cdr3_aa: ASSFLTTEAF
v_call: TRBV18; d_call: .; j_call: TRBJ2-7; cdr3_aa: ASSQNRGDAVYGDPYEQY
v_call: TRBV6-5; d_call: .; j_call: TRBJ2-7; cdr3_aa: ASHPGGRPYEQY
v_call: TRBV25-1; d_call: TRBD2; j_call: TRBJ2-7; cdr3_aa: ASSASWTSAYEQY